Below, 8 T cell receptor beta chains from the same sample are listed, as sequenced in a study of Graves' ophthalmopathy and Graves' hyperthyroidism. The authors amplified TCR beta CDR3 regions, and they did so from RNA transcripts for repertoire sequencing. Following a first-round RT-PCR that used HTBI primers, a second-round multiplex PCR was carried out. TCRdb used MiXCR to reprocess the multiplex PCR reads, holding one entry per CDR3 protein. Of over 500,000 distinct CDR3 sequences detected, over 20% appear once; the ten largest clones hold roughly 6.9%. Sequencing was carried out using peripheral blood. Source of these receptors: a woman aged 18-30 years with stable Graves' hyperthyroidism. Some clones in this sample may be carry-over from other donors' samples.

This rearrangement joins TRBV30 to TRBJ1-1; TRBD1 matches at 7 bases. V was pared by 2 bases and J by 3 bases, with 9 bases of the junction left unmatched. CDR3 length: 15 amino acids. CDR1 and CDR2 from the germline V gene are GTSNPN and SVGIG (reference sequence). The DNA for the CDR3 is TGTGCCTGGAGTTTTCCGACCCAGGGGGACACTGAAGCTTTCTTT. It encodes CAWSFPTQGDTEAFF.

The chain joins TRBV6-1 to TRBJ2-2; a weak D match, TRBD1 (6 bases). The ends were cut back, 5 bases at V and 4 bases at J, with 11 bases in the middle. Germline CDR1 reads MNHNS; CDR2 reads SASEGT. CDR3 length equals 14 residues. The CDR3 DNA follows: TGTGCCAGCAGTCTCGGACAGTTCACCGGGGAGCTGTTTTTT. This encodes CASSLGQFTGELFF.

This clonotype was counted at least ten times. V is TRBV20-1 and J is TRBJ1-1; D remains ambiguous. V was clipped by 0 bases and J by 1 base, with 6 bases between them. The germline V gene encodes CDR1 DFQATT and CDR2 SNEGSKA (reference sequence). The CDR3 is made up of 13 amino acids. The CDR3 spells CSARESPNTEAFF. The CDR3 DNA follows: TGCAGTGCTAGAGAGTCCCCGAACACTGAAGCTTTCTTT.

In regard to this clonotype: Because it lacks the conserved phenylalanine or tryptophan at the end, this CDR3 is likely a read error. The CDR3 DNA reads as TGCGCCAGCAGCTTGGGGACCTTGAACACTGAAGCTTTCTTG. Amino acid sequence: CASSLGTLNTEAFL. The chain links TRBV5-1 to TRBJ1-1; no clear D gene. Trimming removed 0 bases from V and 0 bases from J, with 6 bases in between. This CDR3 has 14 residues. CDR1 SGHRS and CDR2 YFSETQ come from the germline V gene.

This clonotype was picked up many times. V is TRBV20-1 and J is TRBJ1-2; D may be TRBD1 (6 bases). Trimming removed 0 bases at V and 2 bases at J, with 25 bases between. Germline CDR1 reads DFQATT; CDR2 reads SNEGSKA (reference sequence). The CDR3 covers 19 residues. The CDR3 nucleotides are TGCAGTGCTAGAGACCTGCAGCCAGGGGTGGGCGAACTGAACTATGGCTACACCTTC. Translating it yields CSARDLQPGVGELNYGYTF.

In this sample, this clonotype turned up many times. The chain employs TRBV9 and TRBJ1-1; 7 positions match TRBD1. From germline, CDR1 is SGDLS and CDR2 YYNGEE. The ends lost 3 bases at V and 3 bases at J; junction bases unmatched: 2. The CDR3 spans 13 residues. The CDR3 DNA reads TGTGCCAGCAGCGAAACAGGGGACACTGAAGCTTTCTTT. This translates into CASSETGDTEAFF. The whole variable domain, filled in from reference TRBV9 and TRBJ1-1, reads DSGVTQTPKHLITATGQRVTLRCSPRSGDLSVYWYQQSLDQGLQFLIQYYNGEERAKGNILERFSAQQFPDLHSELNLSSLELGDSALYFCASSETGDTEAFFGQGTRLTVV.

This clonotype has a count of ten or more. The rearrangement uses TRBV12-3 or TRBV12-4 and TRBJ2-5; 7 nucleotides align to TRBD1. J gave up 2 bases and V 9 bases, and 9 bases lay outside the gene matches. The CDR3 contains 14 residues. CDR3 nucleotides: TGTGCCAGTGGCCGGGGCAGGGGGCAAGAGACCCAGTACTTC. It yields the protein CASGRGRGQETQYF.

Details on this clonotype: The junction departs from the called germline gene at one end, perhaps through a read error. The chain carries TRBV6-1 and TRBJ2-2, with a tentative D call TRBD2 (5 bases). CDR3 size: 13 residues. CDR1 and CDR2 (germline): MNHNS, SASEGT. The CDR3 region is CASRGVNTGEPFF. The CDR3 DNA is TGTGCCAGCAGGGGAGTGAACACCGGGGAGCCGTTTTTT.